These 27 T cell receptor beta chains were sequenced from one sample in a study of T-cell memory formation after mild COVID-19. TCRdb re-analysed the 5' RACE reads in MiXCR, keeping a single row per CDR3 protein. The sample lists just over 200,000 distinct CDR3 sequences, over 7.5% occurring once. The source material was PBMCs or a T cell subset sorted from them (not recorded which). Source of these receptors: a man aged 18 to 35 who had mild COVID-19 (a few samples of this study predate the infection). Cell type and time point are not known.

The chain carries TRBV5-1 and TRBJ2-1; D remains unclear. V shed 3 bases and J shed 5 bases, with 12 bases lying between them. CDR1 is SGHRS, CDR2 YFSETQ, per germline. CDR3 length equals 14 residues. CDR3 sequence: CASSSMDAHNEQFF. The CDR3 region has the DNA TGCGCCAGCAGCTCAATGGACGCGCACAATGAGCAGTTCTTC.

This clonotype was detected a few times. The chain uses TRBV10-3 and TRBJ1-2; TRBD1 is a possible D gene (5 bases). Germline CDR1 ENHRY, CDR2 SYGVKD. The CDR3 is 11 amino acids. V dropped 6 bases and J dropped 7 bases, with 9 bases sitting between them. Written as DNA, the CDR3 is TGTGCCATCAGCCAGGGAACTGGCTACACCTTC. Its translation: CAISQGTGYTF.

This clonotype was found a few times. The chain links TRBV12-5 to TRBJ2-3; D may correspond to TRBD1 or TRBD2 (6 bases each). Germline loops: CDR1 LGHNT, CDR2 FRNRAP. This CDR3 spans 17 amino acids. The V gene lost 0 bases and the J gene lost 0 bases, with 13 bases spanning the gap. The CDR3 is CASGLVIGGGSTDTQYF. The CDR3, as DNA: TGTGCTAGTGGTTTGGTAATAGGAGGGGGTAGCACAGATACGCAGTATTTT. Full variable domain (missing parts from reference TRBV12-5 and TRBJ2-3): DARVTQTPRHKVTEMGQEVTMRCQPILGHNTVFWYRQTMMQGLELLAYFRNRAPLDDSGMPKDRFSAEMPDATLATLKIQPSEPRDSAVYFCASGLVIGGGSTDTQYFGPGTRLTVL.

The CDR3 here is CSARDRRSNQPQHF. DNA for the CDR3: TGCAGTGCTAGAGACCGGCGGAGCAATCAGCCCCAGCATTTT. This chain uses TRBV20-1 with TRBJ1-5; D remains unclear. The CDR3 is made up of 14 amino acids. The ends were cut back, 0 bases at V and 1 base at J, with 7 bases in the middle. Germline V gives CDR1 DFQATT, CDR2 SNEGSKA (reference sequence).

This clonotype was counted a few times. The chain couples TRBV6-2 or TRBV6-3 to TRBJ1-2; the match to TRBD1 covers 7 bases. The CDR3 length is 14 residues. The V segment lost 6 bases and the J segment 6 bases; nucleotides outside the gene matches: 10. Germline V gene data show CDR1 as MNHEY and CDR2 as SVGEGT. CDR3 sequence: CASRGADRAHGYTF. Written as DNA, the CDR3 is TGTGCCAGCAGGGGAGCTGACAGGGCACATGGCTACACCTTC.

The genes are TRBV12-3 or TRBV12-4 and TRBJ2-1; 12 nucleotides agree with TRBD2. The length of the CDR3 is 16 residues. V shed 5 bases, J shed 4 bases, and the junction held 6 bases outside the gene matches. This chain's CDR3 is CASSGSGTSGYNEQFF. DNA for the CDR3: TGTGCCAGCAGTGGCAGCGGGACTAGCGGGTACAATGAGCAGTTCTTC.

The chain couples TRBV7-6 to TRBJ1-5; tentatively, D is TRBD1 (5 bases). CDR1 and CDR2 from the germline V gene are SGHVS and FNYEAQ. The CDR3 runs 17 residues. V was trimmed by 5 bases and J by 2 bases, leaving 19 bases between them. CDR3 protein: CASSQWTRSVGNQPQHF. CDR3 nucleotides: TGTGCCAGCAGCCAATGGACACGGTCGGTGGGCAATCAGCCCCAGCATTTT.

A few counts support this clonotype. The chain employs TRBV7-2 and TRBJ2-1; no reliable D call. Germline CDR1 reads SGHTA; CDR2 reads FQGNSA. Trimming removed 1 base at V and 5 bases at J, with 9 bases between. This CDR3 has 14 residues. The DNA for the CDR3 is TGTGCCAGCAGCTTAGACCGAGGAAACAATGAGCAGTTCTTC. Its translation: CASSLDRGNNEQFF. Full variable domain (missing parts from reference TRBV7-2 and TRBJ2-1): GAGVSQSPSNKVTEKGKDVELRCDPISGHTALYWYRQSLGQGLEFLIYFQGNSAPDKSGLPSDRFSAERTGGSVSTLTIQRTQQEDSAVYLCASSLDRGNNEQFFGPGTRLTVL.

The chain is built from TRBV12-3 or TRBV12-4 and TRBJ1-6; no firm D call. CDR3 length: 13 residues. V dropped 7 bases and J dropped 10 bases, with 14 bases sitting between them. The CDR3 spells CASNSFGDSPLHF. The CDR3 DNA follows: TGTGCCAGCAACTCATTCGGAGACTCACCCCTCCACTTT.

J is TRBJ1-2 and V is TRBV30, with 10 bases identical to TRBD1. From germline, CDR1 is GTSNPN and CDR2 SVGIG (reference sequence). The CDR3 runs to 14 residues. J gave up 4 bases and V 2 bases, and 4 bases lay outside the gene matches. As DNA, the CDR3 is TGTGCCTGGAGTCCGGACAGGGGGACCTATGGCTACACCTTC. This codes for CAWSPDRGTYGYTF.

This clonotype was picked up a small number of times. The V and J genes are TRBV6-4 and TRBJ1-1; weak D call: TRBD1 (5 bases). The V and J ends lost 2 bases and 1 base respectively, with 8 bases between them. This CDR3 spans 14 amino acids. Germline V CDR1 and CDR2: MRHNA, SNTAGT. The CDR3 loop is CASSDGAANTEAFF. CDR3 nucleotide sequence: TGTGCCAGCAGTGACGGGGCTGCGAACACTGAAGCTTTCTTT.

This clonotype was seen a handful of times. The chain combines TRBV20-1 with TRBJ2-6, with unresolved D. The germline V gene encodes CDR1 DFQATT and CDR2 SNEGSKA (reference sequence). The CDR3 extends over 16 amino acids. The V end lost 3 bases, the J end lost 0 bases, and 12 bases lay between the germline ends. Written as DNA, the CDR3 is TGCAGTGCTAGCACCTTTACCCGCTCTGGGGCCAACGTCCTGACTTTC. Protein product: CSASTFTRSGANVLTF.

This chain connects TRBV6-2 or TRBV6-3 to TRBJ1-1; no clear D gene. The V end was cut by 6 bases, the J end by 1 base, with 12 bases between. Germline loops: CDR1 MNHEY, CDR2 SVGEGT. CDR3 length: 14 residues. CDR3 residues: CASRPSGSNTEAFF. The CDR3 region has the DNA TGTGCCAGCAGGCCCTCGGGGTCGAACACTGAAGCTTTCTTT.

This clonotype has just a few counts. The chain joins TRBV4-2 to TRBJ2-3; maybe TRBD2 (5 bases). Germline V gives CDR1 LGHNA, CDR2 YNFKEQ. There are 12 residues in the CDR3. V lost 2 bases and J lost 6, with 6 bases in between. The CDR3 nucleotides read TGTGCCAGCAGCCAACGAGGGGATACGCAGTATTTT. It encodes CASSQRGDTQYF.

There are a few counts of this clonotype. The CDR3 region has the DNA TGTGCCAGCAGCTCCAGTAGTGTAGCGGGCAATCAGCCCCAGCATTTT. It is translated as CASSSSSVAGNQPQHF. This chain joins TRBV7-2 and TRBJ1-5; D gene ambiguous. The CDR3 consists of 16 residues. In germline, CDR1 is SGHTA, CDR2 FQGNSA. V lost 4 bases to trimming and J lost 2 bases, with 15 bases between them.

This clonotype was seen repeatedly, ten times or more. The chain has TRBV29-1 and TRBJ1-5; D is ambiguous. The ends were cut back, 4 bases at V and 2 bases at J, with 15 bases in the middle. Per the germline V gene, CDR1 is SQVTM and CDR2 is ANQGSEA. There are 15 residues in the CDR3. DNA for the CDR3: TGCAGCGTTGCGGACGGTCTAATTGGCAATCAGCCCCAGCATTTT. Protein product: CSVADGLIGNQPQHF.

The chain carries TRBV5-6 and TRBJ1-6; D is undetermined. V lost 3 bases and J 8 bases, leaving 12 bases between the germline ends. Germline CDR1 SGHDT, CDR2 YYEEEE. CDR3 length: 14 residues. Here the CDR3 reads CASSSPKRDSPLHF. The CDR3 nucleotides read TGTGCCAGCAGCTCTCCTAAACGGGATTCACCCCTCCACTTT.

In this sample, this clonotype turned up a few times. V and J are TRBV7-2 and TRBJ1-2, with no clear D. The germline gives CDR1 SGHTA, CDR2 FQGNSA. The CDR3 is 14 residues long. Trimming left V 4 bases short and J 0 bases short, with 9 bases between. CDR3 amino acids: CASSSLRANYGYTF. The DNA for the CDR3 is TGTGCCAGCAGCTCCCTAAGGGCTAACTATGGCTACACCTTC.

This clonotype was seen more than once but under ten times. CDR3 sequence: CASSVADRGQGEAFF. CDR3 sequence (DNA): TGTGCCAGCAGCGTAGCGGACAGGGGGCAGGGTGAAGCTTTCTTT. The V and J genes are TRBV9 and TRBJ1-1, with 11 bases aligning to TRBD1. The CDR3 contains 15 residues. V dropped 0 bases and J dropped 7; count of bases not matched to a gene: 5. CDR1 and CDR2 (germline): SGDLS, YYNGEE.

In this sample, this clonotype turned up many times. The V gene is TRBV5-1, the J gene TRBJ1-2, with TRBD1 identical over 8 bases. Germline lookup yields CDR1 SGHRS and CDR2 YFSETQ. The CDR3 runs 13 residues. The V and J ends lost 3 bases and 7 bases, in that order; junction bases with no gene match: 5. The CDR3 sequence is CASSSGQGGGYTF. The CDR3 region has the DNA TGCGCCAGCAGCTCCGGACAGGGTGGTGGCTACACCTTC.

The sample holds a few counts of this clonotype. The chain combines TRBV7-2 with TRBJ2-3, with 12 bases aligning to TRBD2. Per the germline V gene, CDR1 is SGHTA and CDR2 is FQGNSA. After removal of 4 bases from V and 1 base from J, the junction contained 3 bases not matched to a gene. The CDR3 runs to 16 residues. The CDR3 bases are TGTGCCAGCAGCTATACTAGCGGGGGGCGCACAGATACGCAGTATTTT. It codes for CASSYTSGGRTDTQYF. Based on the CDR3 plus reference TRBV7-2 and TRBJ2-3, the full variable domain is GAGVSQSPSNKVTEKGKDVELRCDPISGHTALYWYRQSLGQGLEFLIYFQGNSAPDKSGLPSDRFSAERTGGSVSTLTIQRTQQEDSAVYLCASSYTSGGRTDTQYFGPGTRLTVL.

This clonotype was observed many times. CDR3 sequence: CAISESGQGTLETQYF. The CDR3 nucleotides read TGTGCCATCAGTGAGTCGGGACAGGGAACTCTCGAGACCCAGTACTTC. The chain links TRBV10-3 to TRBJ2-5; 9 nucleotides agree with TRBD1. Trimming cost V 0 bases and J 5 bases; bases outside gene matches: 7. The CDR3 loop spans 16 amino acids. Germline CDR1 ENHRY, CDR2 SYGVKD.

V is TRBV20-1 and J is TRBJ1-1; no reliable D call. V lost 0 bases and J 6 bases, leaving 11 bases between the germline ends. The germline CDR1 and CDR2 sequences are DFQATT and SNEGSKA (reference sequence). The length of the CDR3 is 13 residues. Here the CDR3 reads CSAREGRGPEAFF. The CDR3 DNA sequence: TGCAGTGCTAGAGAGGGTCGGGGTCCTGAAGCTTTCTTT.

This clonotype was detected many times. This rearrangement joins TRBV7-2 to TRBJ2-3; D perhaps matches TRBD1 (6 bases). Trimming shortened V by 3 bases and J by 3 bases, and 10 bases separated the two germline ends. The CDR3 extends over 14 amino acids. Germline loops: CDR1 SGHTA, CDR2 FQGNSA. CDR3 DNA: TGTGCCAGCAGCTTGGCAGGGGCGACAGATACGCAGTATTTT. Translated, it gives CASSLAGATDTQYF.

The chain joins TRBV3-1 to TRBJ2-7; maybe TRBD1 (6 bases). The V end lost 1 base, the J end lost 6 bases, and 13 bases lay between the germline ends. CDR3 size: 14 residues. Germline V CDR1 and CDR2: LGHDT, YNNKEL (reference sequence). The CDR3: CASSQGTGFSEQYF. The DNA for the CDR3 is TGTGCCAGCAGCCAAGGTACAGGGTTCAGCGAGCAGTACTTC.

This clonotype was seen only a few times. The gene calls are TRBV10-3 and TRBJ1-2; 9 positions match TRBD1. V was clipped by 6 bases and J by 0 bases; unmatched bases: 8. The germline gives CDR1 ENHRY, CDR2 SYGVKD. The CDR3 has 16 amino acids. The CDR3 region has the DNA TGTGCCATCAGCGCTCTCGGGACAGGGCCTAACTATGGCTACACCTTC. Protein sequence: CAISALGTGPNYGYTF.

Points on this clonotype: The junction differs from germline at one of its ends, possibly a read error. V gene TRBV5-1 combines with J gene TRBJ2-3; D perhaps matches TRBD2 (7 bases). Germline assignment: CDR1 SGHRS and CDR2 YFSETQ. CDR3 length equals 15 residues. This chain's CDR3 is CASSPQGRGSDTQYF. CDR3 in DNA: TGCGCCAGCAGCCCGCAGGGGCGGGGGTCAGATACACAGTATTTT.